The TCR beta chain under discussion was sequenced for a study of response to subunit inactivated influenza vaccine. Each CDR3 protein is one row after TCRdb ran MiXCR on the RT-PCR reads. This sample has 500,000 to 600,000 distinct CDR3 sequences, with 14% found just once. Germline CDR1 SGHTA, CDR2 FQGTGA. The length of the CDR3 is 13 residues. The ends were cut back, 0 bases at V and 6 bases at J, with 5 bases in the middle. There are many counts of this clonotype. The material was PBMCs from blood, obtained roughly 13 days after vaccination. V is TRBV7-3 and J is TRBJ2-2; D gene ambiguous. This TCR was recovered from a man aged 45-65 years who received an inactivated influenza vaccine. The CDR3 spells CASSLTTPGELFF. The DNA of the CDR3 is TGTGCCAGCAGCTTAACTACCCCCGGGGAGCTGTTTTTT.